This T cell receptor beta chain was obtained from a study of cytomegalovirus exposure and HLA in healthy donors. Study-wide findings and caveats: For cytomegalovirus status, the classifier reportedly gave diagnoses with high specificity and sensitivity.

In germline, CDR1 is SGHTA, CDR2 FQGNSA. The CDR3 is 14 amino acids. J lost 7 bases, V lost 5 bases, and 6 bases had no gene match. PCR employed 60 Vbeta and 13 Jbeta primers. The protocol was immunoSEQ multiplex PCR, while the TCRdb copy is restricted to in-frame clones and leaves out a portion. Among approximately 170,000 clones listed, roughly 77% were seen once. This clone showed up just once. Antigen: not known. Sequencing was done on a sample of PBMCs. This chain uses TRBV7-2 with TRBJ1-1, with 11 bases that match TRBD1. The source of this sequence is a man aged 25-45 years in good health and CMV-seropositive. The CDR3 nucleotides are TGTGCCAGCAGCCCGGACAGGGGGCTGGATGAAGCTTTCTTT. It specifies CASSPDRGLDEAFF.